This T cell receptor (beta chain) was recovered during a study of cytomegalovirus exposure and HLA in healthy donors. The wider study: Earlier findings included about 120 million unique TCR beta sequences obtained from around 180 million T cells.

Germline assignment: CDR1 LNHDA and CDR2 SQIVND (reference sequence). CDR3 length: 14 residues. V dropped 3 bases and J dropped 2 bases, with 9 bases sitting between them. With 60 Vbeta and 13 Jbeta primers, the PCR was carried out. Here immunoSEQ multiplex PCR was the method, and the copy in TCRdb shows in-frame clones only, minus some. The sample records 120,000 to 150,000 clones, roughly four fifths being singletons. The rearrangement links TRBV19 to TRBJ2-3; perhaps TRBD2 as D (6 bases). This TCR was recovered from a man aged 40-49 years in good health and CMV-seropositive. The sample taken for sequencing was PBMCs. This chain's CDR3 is CASSIGGYTDTQYF. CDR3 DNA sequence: TGTGCCAGTAGTATCGGGGGATACACAGATACGCAGTATTTT.